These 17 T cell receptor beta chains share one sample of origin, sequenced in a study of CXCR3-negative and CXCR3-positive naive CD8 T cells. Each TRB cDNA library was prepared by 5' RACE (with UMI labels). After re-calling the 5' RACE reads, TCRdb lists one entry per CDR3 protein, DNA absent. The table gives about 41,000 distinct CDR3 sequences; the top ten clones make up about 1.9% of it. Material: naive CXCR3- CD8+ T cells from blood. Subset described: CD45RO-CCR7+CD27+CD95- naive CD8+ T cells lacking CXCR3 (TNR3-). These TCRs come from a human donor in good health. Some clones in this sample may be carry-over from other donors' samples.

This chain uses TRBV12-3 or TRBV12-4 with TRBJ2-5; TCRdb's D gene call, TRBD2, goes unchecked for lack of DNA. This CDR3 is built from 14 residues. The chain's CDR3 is CASSQLAGGETQYF.

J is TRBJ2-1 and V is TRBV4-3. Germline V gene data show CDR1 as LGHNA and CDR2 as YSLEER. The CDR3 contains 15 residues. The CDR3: CASSHQRRSYNEQFF.

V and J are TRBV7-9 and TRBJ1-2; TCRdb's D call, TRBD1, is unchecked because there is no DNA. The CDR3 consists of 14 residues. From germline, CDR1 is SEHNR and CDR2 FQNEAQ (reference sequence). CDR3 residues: CASRATGTFYGYTF.

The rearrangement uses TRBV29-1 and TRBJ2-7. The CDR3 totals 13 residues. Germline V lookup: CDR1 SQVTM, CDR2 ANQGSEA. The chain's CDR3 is CSVESDSSYEQYF.

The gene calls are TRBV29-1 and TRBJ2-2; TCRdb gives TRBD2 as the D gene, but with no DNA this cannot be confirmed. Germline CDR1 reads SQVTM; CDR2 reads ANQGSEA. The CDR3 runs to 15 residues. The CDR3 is CSATVGGGGTGELFF.

The CDR3 loop is CASSPRDMSYNEQFF. The rearrangement uses TRBV27 and TRBJ2-1; TCRdb indicates TRBD1, and absent DNA this call remains unverified. The CDR3 covers 15 residues. CDR1 MNHEY and CDR2 SMNVEV come from the germline V gene (reference sequence).

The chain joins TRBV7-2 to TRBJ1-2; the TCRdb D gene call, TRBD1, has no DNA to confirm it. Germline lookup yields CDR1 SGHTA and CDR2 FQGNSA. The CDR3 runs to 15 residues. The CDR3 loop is CASTMSRDSVYGYTF.

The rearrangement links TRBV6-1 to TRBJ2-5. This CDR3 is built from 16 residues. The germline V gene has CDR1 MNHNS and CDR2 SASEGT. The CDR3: CASSEFSRGYQETQYF.

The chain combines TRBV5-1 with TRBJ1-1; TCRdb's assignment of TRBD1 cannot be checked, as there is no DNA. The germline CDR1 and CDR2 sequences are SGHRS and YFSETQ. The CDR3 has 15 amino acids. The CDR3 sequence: CASSDGTGENTEAFF.

This chain's CDR3 is CSVTTRYSYEQYF. This chain links TRBV29-1 with TRBJ2-7; checking the TCRdb D call of TRBD2 is not possible without DNA. The length of the CDR3 is 13 residues. Looked up from germline, CDR1 is SQVTM and CDR2 is ANQGSEA.

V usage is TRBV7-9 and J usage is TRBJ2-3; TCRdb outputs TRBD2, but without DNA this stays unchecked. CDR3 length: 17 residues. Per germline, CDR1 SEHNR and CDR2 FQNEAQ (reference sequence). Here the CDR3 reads CASSLGGLDRSTDTQYF.

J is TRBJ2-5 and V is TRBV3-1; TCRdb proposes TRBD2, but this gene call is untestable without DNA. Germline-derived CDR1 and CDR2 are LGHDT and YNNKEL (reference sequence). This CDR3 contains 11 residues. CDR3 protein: CASSPGLALRF.

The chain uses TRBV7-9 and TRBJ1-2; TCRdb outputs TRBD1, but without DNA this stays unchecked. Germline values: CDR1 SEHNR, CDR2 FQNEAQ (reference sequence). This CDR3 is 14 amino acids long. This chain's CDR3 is CASSKTPSSYGYTF.

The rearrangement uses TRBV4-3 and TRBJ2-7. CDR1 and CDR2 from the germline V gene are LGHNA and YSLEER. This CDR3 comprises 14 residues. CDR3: CASSQGQASYEQYF.

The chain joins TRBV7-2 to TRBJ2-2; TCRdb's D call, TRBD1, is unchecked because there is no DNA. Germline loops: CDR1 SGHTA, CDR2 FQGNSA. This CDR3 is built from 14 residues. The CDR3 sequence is CASSWTGGTGELFF.

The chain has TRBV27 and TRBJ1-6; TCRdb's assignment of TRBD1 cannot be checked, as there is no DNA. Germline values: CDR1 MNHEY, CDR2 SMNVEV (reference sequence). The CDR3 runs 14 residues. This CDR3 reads CASSADRGRSPLHF.

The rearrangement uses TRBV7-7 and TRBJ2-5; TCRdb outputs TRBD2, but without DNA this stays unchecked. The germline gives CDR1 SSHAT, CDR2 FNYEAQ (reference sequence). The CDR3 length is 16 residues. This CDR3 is CAVGTSGGGLQETQYF.